The text below deals with one T cell receptor beta chain. This clone occurred once. No antigen is known for it. No much larger clone is present one base from it, and per-base qualities are unavailable. Donors formed part of the validation cohort, which comprised over a hundred subjects and was distinct from the first cohort of 666 subjects. The data derive from a study of cytomegalovirus exposure and HLA in healthy donors (dated by TCRdb to the late 2010s). Concerning the study at large: A later analysis indicated that the 120 validation repertoires were generated on the platform also employed for the 650 to 850 repertoires of the first cohort. The study combined high-throughput TCR immunosequencing, statistical association of individual TCRs with disease status, and machine learning to predict cytomegalovirus infection status. The study aimed to test whether signatures of past pathogen exposure could be identified by cataloging public T cell receptors. Along with the roughly 670-subject first cohort, a separate validation cohort of over a hundred different subjects was used. Results the study describes overall, beyond this receptor: In both the original and validation cohorts, the classifier was reported to diagnose cytomegalovirus status with high specificity and sensitivity. In a later analysis, TCRs clustered in the first cohort were found to also tend to co-occur in the approximately 110 validation repertoires, with 94% of cluster scores above 0. The validation cohort had no HLA typing available for a later analysis, so co-occurrence within that cohort was assessed over all 130 or so repertoires. A total of 150 to 200 TCR beta chains were listed by the study as associated with cytomegalovirus. The authors suggested that the approach could potentially be extended to other disease states and immunological phenotypes. In vitro tests confirmed that a few of the cytomegalovirus-associated TCR beta chains recognize cytomegalovirus antigens. Most TCR sequences were observed very rarely across donors, whereas some public TCRs were present in many individuals.

Preparation of the library involved the immunoSEQ multiplex PCR assay. Regarding the original processing steps: A statistical classification framework was built to diagnose cytomegalovirus status from the catalog of TCR beta chain sequences. What TCRdb holds here is the immuneACCESS table cut down to in-frame rearrangements. Part of the clones is not present; checked against another copy, under half of the missing clones reflect an unresolved V gene, and the others are unexplained. For V, J and clone size, that table is used; D and trimming come from the DNA. This sample has 140,000 or so clones in its table, and 90% of those were observed once. Of the sample, roughly 6.5% falls within the top ten clones. Taken from the germline V gene, the CDR1 and CDR2 loops are MDHEN and SYDVKM. The CDR3, from cysteine to phenylalanine, totals 15 residues. The only DNA kept is the CDR3, 45 bases in frame from the first base. At the junction V is shortened by 6 bases and J by 0 bases, with 12 bases in between.

Sequenced: PBMCs. The chain is encoded by TRBV28 joined to TRBJ1-3; 6 matching bases give a weak D call of TRBD1. The TCR comes from a young woman in good health and CMV-seropositive. CDR3 sequence: CASSIQGRSGNTIYF. The DNA sequence follows: TGTGCCAGCAGCATACAGGGCCGCTCTGGAAACACCATATATTTT.